This T cell receptor beta chain was retrieved from a study of identical twins. MiXCR, applied by TCRdb to the 5' RACE reads, yields one record per CDR3 protein. This repertoire shows 200,000 to 300,000 distinct CDR3 sequences, approximately 11% found once; its top ten account for about 4%. As concerns this clonotype: Its specificity is unknown.

Study conclusions and caveats: Models, which agreed with sharing between unrelated individuals, nonetheless underestimated the out-of-frame TCR alpha sharing seen in monozygotic twins. Findings depended on cross-sectional statistics rather than tracking the same donors.

Germline V gives CDR1 MNHEY, CDR2 SMNVEV (reference sequence). Trimming cost V 5 bases and J 4 bases; bases outside gene matches: 7. The CDR3 is 17 residues long. The data also belong to a second study, concerning yellow fever vaccine responses in identical twins.

Sequencing was done on a sample of memory (CD45RO+) T cells sorted from blood. The chain employs TRBV27 and TRBJ2-1; 14 bases are shared with TRBD2. This TCR was recovered from a young woman in good health. The CDR3 reads CASSVGLAGGPYNEQFF. CDR3 DNA: TGTGCCAGCAGTGTTGGACTAGCGGGGGGCCCATACAATGAGCAGTTCTTC.